These 27 T cell receptor beta chains share one sample of origin, sequenced in a study of graft-versus-host responses after intestinal transplantation. The repertoire was sequenced with immunoSEQ multiplex PCR; TCRdb's copy has only in-frame clones and lacks some. The sample records some 130,000 clones, over 85% being singletons. Antigens for these TCRs are unknown. The source was unstimulated CD4+ T cells sorted from spleen or lymph node cells, collected before intestinal transplant. These receptors were collected from a human donor who received an intestinal transplant.

The chain employs TRBV6-5 and TRBJ2-1, with 7 positions matching TRBD2. The CDR3 extends over 15 amino acids. Germline V gene data show CDR1 as MNHEY and CDR2 as SVGAGI. V lost 5 bases and J lost 8; bases outside the gene matches: 12. CDR3 in amino acids: CASSRSFAGEDEQFF. As DNA, the CDR3 is TGTGCCAGCAGTAGAAGTTTTGCGGGGGAGGATGAGCAGTTCTTC.

V gene TRBV5-1 combines with J gene TRBJ1-2, with D unresolved. This CDR3 spans 13 amino acids. The V gene's germline CDR1 is SGHRS and CDR2 YFSETQ. V shed 6 bases and J shed 5 bases, with 14 bases lying between them. The CDR3 nucleotides read TGCGCCAGCAAGAGGCAGGAAGAGTATGGCTACACCTTC. Protein: CASKRQEEYGYTF.

This rearrangement joins TRBV28 to TRBJ1-2; unclear D gene. V lost 6 bases, J lost 0 bases, and 17 bases lay in between. This CDR3 region has 16 residues. The germline V gene encodes CDR1 MDHEN and CDR2 SYDVKM. CDR3 sequence (DNA): TGTGCCAGCAGCCCAGCCGGTACCTTAGCTAACTATGGCTACACCTTC. Encoded protein: CASSPAGTLANYGYTF.

This clone was counted a single time. CDR3 bases: TGTGCCAGCAGGCGACAGGTTCGATGGTACGAGCAGTACTTC. It translates to CASRRQVRWYEQYF. The chain links TRBV27 to TRBJ2-7; a possible D gene is TRBD1 (6 bases). The CDR3 covers 14 residues. Germline loops: CDR1 MNHEY, CDR2 SMNVEV (reference sequence). The germline V and J ends were trimmed by 6 bases and 4 bases, with 16 bases remaining between them.

This chain uses TRBV19 with TRBJ1-1; possibly TRBD1 for D (5 bases). CDR1 is LNHDA and CDR2 is SQIVND in the germline V gene (reference sequence). V was clipped by 3 bases and J by 5 bases, with 10 bases between them. The CDR3 has 13 amino acids. The CDR3: CASSIPGGTEAFF. CDR3 DNA: TGTGCCAGTAGTATTCCGGGGGGAACTGAAGCTTTCTTT.

In nucleotides, the CDR3 is TGTGCCACAAGGACGGTGAACACTGAAGCTTTCTTT. Translation: CATRTVNTEAFF. The J gene is TRBJ1-1, the V gene TRBV6-1; no reliable D call. The CDR3 runs 12 residues. The V and J ends lost 10 bases and 0 bases respectively, with 9 bases between them. The germline V gene has CDR1 MNHNS and CDR2 SASEGT.

The V and J genes are TRBV11-2 and TRBJ1-1; a possible D gene is TRBD1 (5 bases). Germline V CDR1 and CDR2: SGHAT, FQNNGV. Trimming removed 1 base from V and 4 bases from J, with 13 bases in between. The CDR3 length is 15 residues. The CDR3 DNA follows: TGTGCCAGCAGCTTAGTGGGGCAGGGCGCCACTGAAGCTTTCTTT. It translates to CASSLVGQGATEAFF.

The chain employs TRBV5-8 and TRBJ2-5; no clear D gene. The V gene lost 0 bases and the J gene lost 4 bases, with 19 bases spanning the gap. In germline, CDR1 is SGHTS, CDR2 YDEGEE. The length of the CDR3 is 17 residues. The CDR3 sequence: CASSLERLAALVETQYF. The CDR3, as DNA: TGTGCCAGCAGCTTGGAGAGGTTGGCAGCCTTAGTAGAGACCCAGTACTTC.

J is TRBJ2-5 and V is TRBV5-6, with no clear D. With 0 bases removed from V and 2 bases from J, the gap between germline ends came to 11 bases. CDR3 length: 15 amino acids. Germline values: CDR1 SGHDT, CDR2 YYEEEE. CDR3 sequence reads: CASSLGQLKQETQYF. CDR3 sequence (DNA): TGTGCCAGCAGCTTGGGGCAGTTAAAGCAAGAGACCCAGTACTTC. Together with reference TRBV5-6 and TRBJ2-5, the CDR3 gives the full variable domain: DAGVTQSPTHLIKTRGQQVTLRCSPKSGHDTVSWYQQALGQGPQFIFQYYEEEERQRGNFPDRFSGHQFPNYSSELNVNALLLGDSALYLCASSLGQLKQETQYFGPGTRLLVL.

The chain employs TRBV7-8 and TRBJ1-6; D is undetermined. CDR1 SGHVS and CDR2 FQNEAQ come from the germline V gene. V lost 2 bases and J lost 9, with 11 bases in between. This CDR3 spans 14 amino acids. CDR3 sequence reads: CASSLLSDGSPLHF. The CDR3 DNA follows: TGTGCCAGCAGCTTACTGAGCGATGGTTCACCCCTCCACTTT.

Points on this clone: The sample holds other DNA sequences that translate to the same CDR3. This CDR3 is CASSASYEQYF. The DNA for the CDR3 is TGTGCCAGCAGCGCCTCCTACGAGCAGTACTTC. The chain couples TRBV2 to TRBJ2-7, with unresolved D. Germline-derived CDR1 and CDR2 are SNHLY and FYNNEI. The CDR3 covers 11 residues. Trimming cost V 6 bases and J 0 bases, with 3 bases left between them. The variable domain in full, completed from reference TRBV2 and TRBJ2-7, reads EPEVTQTPSHQVTQMGQEVILRCVPISNHLYFYWYRQILGQKVEFLVSFYNNEISEKSEIFDDQFSVERPDGSNFTLKIRSTKLEDSAMYFCASSASYEQYFGPGTRLTVT.

V is TRBV27 and J is TRBJ2-5, with TRBD2 matching 12 bases. Unmatched junction bases numbered 4, after V lost 0 bases and J lost 5 bases. CDR1 and CDR2 (germline): MNHEY, SMNVEV (reference sequence). There are 16 residues in the CDR3. This chain's CDR3 is CASSLSGLAGRETQYF. CDR3 DNA: TGTGCCAGCAGTTTATCAGGACTAGCGGGGAGGGAGACCCAGTACTTC.

The V gene is TRBV9, the J gene TRBJ1-2, with D possibly TRBD1 on 5 matching bases. Deletions cut 2 bases from V and 2 bases from J, with 16 bases between. The CDR3 loop spans 16 amino acids. Germline V CDR1 and CDR2: SGDLS, YYNGEE. This CDR3 is CASSVPPGNLNYGYTF. The CDR3 DNA follows: TGTGCCAGCAGCGTCCCCCCAGGGAATCTCAACTATGGCTACACCTTC.

This rearrangement joins TRBV29-1 to TRBJ2-5; perhaps TRBD2 as D (6 bases). V was shortened by 6 bases and J by 2 bases, with 10 bases between the two germline ends. This CDR3 has 12 residues. From germline, CDR1 is SQVTM and CDR2 ANQGSEA. CDR3 sequence reads: CSVGTPQETQYF. The CDR3 DNA sequence: TGCAGCGTCGGGACTCCTCAAGAGACCCAGTACTTC.

V is TRBV6-5 and J is TRBJ1-3; D uncertain. The CDR3 runs to 15 residues. The ends were cut back, 5 bases at V and 2 bases at J, with 13 bases in the middle. Germline lookup yields CDR1 MNHEY and CDR2 SVGAGI. CDR3 coding DNA: TGTGCCAGCAGTACCCGCCAGGCCGCTGGAAACACCATATATTTT. Its translation: CASSTRQAAGNTIYF.

The chain combines TRBV5-4 with TRBJ2-1, with D perhaps matching TRBD1 or TRBD2 (5 bases each). This CDR3 spans 15 amino acids. Germline V CDR1 and CDR2: SGHNT, YYREEE (reference sequence). V was shortened by 4 bases and J by 3 bases, with 14 bases between the two germline ends. CDR3 loop: CASSRRGENYNEQFF. The DNA for the CDR3 is TGTGCCAGCAGCAGGAGAGGGGAAAACTACAATGAGCAGTTCTTC.

J is TRBJ2-3 and V is TRBV18; TRBD2 might be the D (5 bases). Germline values: CDR1 KGHSH, CDR2 LQKENI. V was cut by 5 bases and J by 6 bases, with 18 bases left in between. This CDR3 contains 15 residues. This CDR3 is CASSVFERKRDTQYF. In DNA, the CDR3 is TGTGCCAGCTCAGTCTTCGAGCGGAAACGTGATACGCAGTATTTT. Supplemented by reference TRBV18 and TRBJ2-3, the full variable domain reads NAGVMQNPRHLVRRRGQEARLRCSPMKGHSHVYWYRQLPEEGLKFMVYLQKENIIDESGMPKERFSAEFPKEGPSILRIQQVVRGDSAAYFCASSVFERKRDTQYFGPGTRLTVL.

The chain is built from TRBV9 and TRBJ2-7; D may correspond to TRBD1 or TRBD2 (5 bases each). V was clipped by 4 bases and J by 4 bases, with 18 bases between them. Germline CDR1 reads SGDLS; CDR2 reads YYNGEE. The CDR3 is made up of 15 amino acids. The CDR3 sequence is CASSPHGAGSYEQYF. CDR3 sequence (DNA): TGTGCCAGCAGCCCGCACGGGGCAGGAAGTTACGAGCAGTACTTC.

The chain links TRBV19 to TRBJ1-4; tentatively, D is TRBD1 (5 bases). V shed 6 bases and J shed 3 bases, with 11 bases lying between them. The CDR3 length is 14 residues. CDR1 is LNHDA and CDR2 is SQIVND in the germline V gene (reference sequence). CDR3 loop: CASRAGWANEKLFF. CDR3 DNA: TGTGCCAGTAGAGCAGGGTGGGCTAATGAAAAACTGTTTTTT. The entire variable domain, with the rest obtained from reference TRBV19 and TRBJ1-4, is as follows: DGGITQSPKYLFRKEGQNVTLSCEQNLNHDAMYWYRQDPGQGLRLIYYSQIVNDFQKGDIAEGYSVSREKKESFPLTVTSAQKNPTAFYLCASRAGWANEKLFFGSGTQLSVL.

This rearrangement joins TRBV27 to TRBJ2-2; maybe TRBD2 (5 bases). The V end lost 3 bases, the J end lost 2 bases, and 10 bases lay between the germline ends. CDR3 size: 15 residues. CDR1 and CDR2 (germline): MNHEY, SMNVEV (reference sequence). The CDR3 DNA reads as TGTGCCAGCAGTTTTTCGGGGAGTAACACCGGGGAGCTGTTTTTT. Protein: CASSFSGSNTGELFF.

This chain links TRBV5-5 with TRBJ1-6, with 9 positions matching TRBD1. CDR3 size: 13 residues. Germline V gene lookup returns CDR1 SGHKS and CDR2 YYEKEE (reference sequence). Trimming cost V 7 bases and J 7 bases; bases outside gene matches: 3. The DNA for the CDR3 is TGTGCCAGCCGACAGGGGGGAAATTCACCCCTCCACTTT. Its protein product is CASRQGGNSPLHF.

V gene TRBV9 combines with J gene TRBJ2-3, with 12 bases aligning to TRBD2. V lost 4 bases, J lost 7 bases, and 7 bases stayed unmatched. Looked up from germline, CDR1 is SGDLS and CDR2 is YYNGEE. The CDR3 is 15 amino acids. CDR3 amino acids: CASSPSGGAIYTQYF. CDR3 nucleotide sequence: TGTGCCAGCAGCCCTAGCGGGGGGGCTATTTATACGCAGTATTTT.

This sequence joins TRBV5-1 and TRBJ2-1, with 7 bases lining up with TRBD2. Germline V gene data show CDR1 as SGHRS and CDR2 as YFSETQ. This CDR3 is built from 15 residues. The trim removed 5 bases at V and 0 bases at J, leaving 5 bases unmatched. CDR3 residues: CASSLSGVSYNEQFF. Written as DNA, the CDR3 is TGCGCCAGCAGTCTAAGCGGGGTCTCCTACAATGAGCAGTTCTTC.

The V gene is TRBV15, the J gene TRBJ2-1, with D unclear. The V end was cut by 5 bases, the J end by 0 bases, with 14 bases between. The CDR3 extends over 16 amino acids. Per germline, CDR1 LNHNV and CDR2 YYDKDF (reference sequence). The CDR3 here is CATSRRTGFSYNEQFF. The CDR3 region has the DNA TGTGCCACCAGCCGCCGGACCGGATTCTCCTACAATGAGCAGTTCTTC. The full variable domain, completed using reference TRBV15 and TRBJ2-1, is DAMVIQNPRYQVTQFGKPVTLSCSQTLNHNVMYWYQQKSSQAPKLLFHYYDKDFNNEADTPDNFQSRRPNTSFCFLDIRSPGLGDTAMYLCATSRRTGFSYNEQFFGPGTRLTVL.

This chain links TRBV5-4 with TRBJ2-5, with 12 bases that match TRBD2. The V segment lost 0 bases and the J segment 5 bases; nucleotides outside the gene matches: 8. Germline assignment: CDR1 SGHNT and CDR2 YYREEE (reference sequence). The CDR3 covers 17 residues. Written as DNA, the CDR3 is TGTGCCAGCAGCTTGGTTTCTAGCGGGGGGGCTAGGGAGACCCAGTACTTC. Translating it yields CASSLVSSGGARETQYF.

The V call is TRBV4-2, the J call TRBJ2-3, with a possible D match to TRBD2 (6 bases). The CDR3 is 16 amino acids. From germline, CDR1 is LGHNA and CDR2 YNFKEQ. Between the trimmed V and J ends, which lost 2 bases and 0 bases, there was a span of 12 bases. CDR3 nucleotide sequence: TGTGCCAGCAGCCAACTGGGGGGAGCTAGCACAGATACGCAGTATTTT. Its protein product is CASSQLGGASTDTQYF.

V is TRBV7-2 and J is TRBJ1-2, with D perhaps TRBD1 (6 bases). V was trimmed by 2 bases and J by 4 bases, leaving 14 bases between them. Germline-derived CDR1 and CDR2 are SGHTA and FQGNSA. This CDR3 comprises 15 residues. The CDR3 bases are TGTGCCAGCAGCTTACAATCGGGCAGGGGCTATGGCTACACCTTC. The encoded protein is CASSLQSGRGYGYTF.